This TCR beta chain is from a study of T-cell memory formation after mild COVID-19. General study points: For contracting clones, CD4+ ones sat mainly in CM and EM, CD8+ in EMRA.

TCRdb redid the calling of the 5' RACE reads with MiXCR, one entry per CDR3 protein. This table has just over 350,000 distinct CDR3 sequences, approximately 15% appearing once. The V and J ends lost 4 bases and 0 bases respectively, with 9 bases between them. The CDR3 loop spans 15 amino acids. Germline CDR1 and CDR2: LNHDA and SQIVND (reference sequence). To note about this clonotype: The antigen is unknown.

This rearrangement joins TRBV19 to TRBJ2-2, with D perhaps assigned TRBD1 or TRBD2 (5 bases each). This receptor was identified in a man aged 18 to 35 who had mild COVID-19 (a few samples of this study predate the infection). Cell type and time point are not known. The sequencing sample was made of PBMCs or a T cell subset sorted from them (not recorded which). DNA for the CDR3: TGTGCCAGTAGTACCGGGGACGCGAACACCGGGGAGCTGTTTTTT. It encodes CASSTGDANTGELFF.